These 12 T cell receptor beta chains were sequenced from one sample in a study of monozygotic twins with inflammatory bowel disease. Using the 5' RACE reads, TCRdb records one entry per CDR3 protein without DNA. This sample's table has approximately 420,000 distinct CDR3 sequences. Sequenced: blood. These receptors came from a human donor with ulcerative colitis or Crohn's disease, or a healthy co-twin of an affected twin (not recorded which).

The gene calls are TRBV5-4 and TRBJ2-3; TCRdb calls TRBD2, which cannot be checked without DNA. The CDR3 runs 15 residues. CDR1 is SGHNT, CDR2 YYREEE, per germline (reference sequence). CDR3 loop: CASRTPGSAGDTQYF. Filled out from reference TRBV5-4 and TRBJ2-3, the complete variable domain reads ETGVTQSPTHLIKTRGQQVTLRCSSQSGHNTVSWYQQALGQGPQFIFQYYREEENGRGNFPPRFSGLQFPNYSSELNVNALELDDSALYLCASRTPGSAGDTQYFGPGTRLTVL.

V usage is TRBV5-5 and J usage is TRBJ2-1; TCRdb names TRBD2, which stays unverified in the absence of DNA. Looked up from germline, CDR1 is SGHKS and CDR2 is YYEKEE (reference sequence). The CDR3 runs 15 residues. CDR3 region: CASKQSGSSYNEQFF. The full variable domain, its missing parts supplied by reference TRBV5-5 and TRBJ2-1, is DAGVTQSPTHLIKTRGQQVTLRCSPISGHKSVSWYQQVLGQGPQFIFQYYEKEERGRGNFPDRFSARQFPNYSSELNVNALLLGDSALYLCASKQSGSSYNEQFFGPGTRLTVL.

V and J are TRBV19 and TRBJ1-4. Germline V lookup: CDR1 LNHDA, CDR2 SQIVND (reference sequence). The CDR3 sequence is 13 residues long. CDR3 sequence reads: CASSHLGKEKLFF. The full variable domain, in which reference TRBV19 and TRBJ1-4 provide the parts outside the CDR3, is DGGITQSPKYLFRKEGQNVTLSCEQNLNHDAMYWYRQDPGQGLRLIYYSQIVNDFQKGDIAEGYSVSREKKESFPLTVTSAQKNPTAFYLCASSHLGKEKLFFGSGTQLSVL.

The rearrangement joins TRBV28 to TRBJ1-1; the D call from TCRdb, TRBD1, cannot be confirmed without DNA. The CDR3 has 14 amino acids. Germline V gene data show CDR1 as MDHEN and CDR2 as SYDVKM. CDR3 in amino acids: CASSLGVYNTEAFF.

The chain has TRBV29-1 and TRBJ2-7; TCRdb outputs TRBD1, but without DNA this stays unchecked. The CDR3 has 14 residues. CDR1 is SQVTM and CDR2 is ANQGSEA in the germline V gene. The CDR3 protein is CSARGAVSSYEQYF.

The V gene is TRBV7-2, the J gene TRBJ2-3; with no DNA, the TCRdb D assignment of TRBD1 cannot be verified. The germline gives CDR1 SGHTA, CDR2 FQGNSA. CDR3 length: 15 amino acids. The CDR3 here is CASSPGTGFSDTQYF.

The rearrangement links TRBV19 to TRBJ2-7; as DNA is missing, the TRBD2 call by TCRdb cannot be tested. This CDR3 has 15 residues. In germline, CDR1 is LNHDA, CDR2 SQIVND (reference sequence). Here the CDR3 reads CASSRLAGASYEQYF.

This chain connects TRBV10-3 to TRBJ1-1; the TCRdb call, TRBD1, lacks DNA for checking. Germline V gene sequence: CDR1 ENHRY, CDR2 SYGVKD. There are 11 residues in the CDR3. The CDR3: CAISEGQGAFF.

This chain joins TRBV11-2 and TRBJ2-2; TCRdb's D gene call, TRBD1, goes unchecked for lack of DNA. Germline-derived CDR1 and CDR2 are SGHAT and FQNNGV. The CDR3 contains 15 residues. CDR3 amino acids: CASSPGTGGAGELFF.

This chain joins TRBV12-3 or TRBV12-4 and TRBJ1-2; as DNA is missing, the TRBD1 call by TCRdb cannot be tested. This CDR3 contains 15 residues. The CDR3 sequence: CASSGSGQGHYGYTF.

The chain couples TRBV7-8 to TRBJ1-4; TCRdb calls TRBD1, which cannot be checked without DNA. CDR3 length equals 16 residues. In germline, CDR1 is SGHVS, CDR2 FQNEAQ. CDR3 loop: CASSLGVGTGNEKLFF.

J is TRBJ2-5 and V is TRBV27; TCRdb indicates TRBD1, and absent DNA this call remains unverified. Germline CDR1 and CDR2: MNHEY and SMNVEV (reference sequence). CDR3 size: 16 residues. The CDR3 loop is CASSLKTGGWEETQYF.